This T cell receptor beta chain was captured by sequencing in a study of blood T cell repertoires in COVID-19. Turning to the study itself: Samples taken during acute and convalescent COVID-19 were collected in the United States, Italy and Spain. The analysed material was cDNA or gDNA that came from T cells, B-cell-depleted T cells, or PBMCs.

CDR1 and CDR2 (germline): SGHRS, YFSETQ. The CDR3 sequence is 13 residues long. The V and J ends lost 4 bases and 14 bases respectively, with 19 bases between them. In the original analysis: Estimates of nucleated cell counts were drawn from the amplification of reference gene primers. Assay used: immunoSEQ multiplex PCR; TCRdb lists only in-frame clones, some missing. Clone size and V and J calls were adopted from that table, with D and trimming inferred from the DNA. The sample holds around 86,000 clones; over 75% are singletons and the top ten take approximately 5%. J is TRBJ2-1 and V is TRBV5-1; D perhaps matches TRBD2 (5 bases). This TCR was recovered from a woman older than 75 with acute or convalescent COVID-19. Sequenced input: peripheral blood. CDR3 region: CASSPGSGELEFF. The DNA for the CDR3 is TGCGCCAGCAGCCCCGGCAGCGGTGAGCTTGAGTTCTTC.